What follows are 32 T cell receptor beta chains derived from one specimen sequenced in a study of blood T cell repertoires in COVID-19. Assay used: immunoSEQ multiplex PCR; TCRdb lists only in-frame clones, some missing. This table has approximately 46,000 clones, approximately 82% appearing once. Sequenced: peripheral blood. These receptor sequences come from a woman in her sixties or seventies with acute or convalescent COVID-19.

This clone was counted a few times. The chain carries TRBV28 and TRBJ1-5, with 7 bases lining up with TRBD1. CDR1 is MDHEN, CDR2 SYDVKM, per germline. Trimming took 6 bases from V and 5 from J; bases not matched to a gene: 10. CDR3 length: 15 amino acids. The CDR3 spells CASRFTGAGYQPQHF. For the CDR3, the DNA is TGTGCCAGCAGATTTACAGGGGCTGGGTATCAGCCCCAGCATTTT.

CDR3 loop: CATSDRAGTLYEQYF. The DNA for the CDR3 is TGTGCCACCAGTGATCGAGCCGGGACTCTCTACGAGCAGTACTTC. The chain is built from TRBV24-1 and TRBJ2-7; a weak D match, TRBD2 (6 bases). CDR3 length: 15 residues. CDR1 and CDR2 from the germline V gene are KGHDR and SFDVKD. The V end lost 3 bases, the J end lost 3 bases, and 14 bases lay between the germline ends.

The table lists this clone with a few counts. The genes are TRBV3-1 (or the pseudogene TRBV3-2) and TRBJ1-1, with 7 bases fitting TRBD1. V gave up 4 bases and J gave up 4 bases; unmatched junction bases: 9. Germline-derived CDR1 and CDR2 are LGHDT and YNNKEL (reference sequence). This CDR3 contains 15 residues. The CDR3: CASSRYLSGGTEAFF. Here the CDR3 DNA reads TGTGCCAGCAGCCGCTATTTGTCAGGGGGCACTGAAGCTTTCTTT.

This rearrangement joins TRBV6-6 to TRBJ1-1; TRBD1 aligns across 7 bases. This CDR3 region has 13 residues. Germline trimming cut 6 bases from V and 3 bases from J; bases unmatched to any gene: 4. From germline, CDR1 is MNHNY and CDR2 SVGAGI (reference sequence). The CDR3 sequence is CASRQQGYTEAFF. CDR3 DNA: TGTGCCAGCAGACAACAGGGGTACACTGAAGCTTTCTTT.

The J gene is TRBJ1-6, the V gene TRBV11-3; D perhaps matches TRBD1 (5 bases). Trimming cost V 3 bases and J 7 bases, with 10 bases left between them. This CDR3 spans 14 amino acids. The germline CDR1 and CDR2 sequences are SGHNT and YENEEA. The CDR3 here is CASSFSGGNSPLHF. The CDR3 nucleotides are TGTGCCAGCAGCTTTAGCGGGGGGAATTCACCCCTCCACTTT. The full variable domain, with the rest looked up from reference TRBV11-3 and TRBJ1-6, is EAGVVQSPRYKIIEKKQPVAFWCNPISGHNTLYWYLQNLGQGPELLIRYENEEAVDDSQLPKDRFSAERLKGVDSTLKIQPAELGDSAVYLCASSFSGGNSPLHFGNGTRLTVT.

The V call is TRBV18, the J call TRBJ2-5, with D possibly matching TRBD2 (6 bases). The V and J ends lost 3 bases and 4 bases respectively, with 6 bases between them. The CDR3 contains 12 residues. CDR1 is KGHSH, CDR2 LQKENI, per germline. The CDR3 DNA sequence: TGTGCCAGCTCACCGGGACTAGAGACCCAGTACTTC. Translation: CASSPGLETQYF.

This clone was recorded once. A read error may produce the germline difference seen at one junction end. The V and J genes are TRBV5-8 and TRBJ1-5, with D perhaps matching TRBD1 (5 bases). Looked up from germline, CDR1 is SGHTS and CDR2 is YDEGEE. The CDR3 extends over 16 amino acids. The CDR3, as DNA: TGTGCCAGCACCTTGAATAGACGGGGGGGCAATCAGCCCCAGCATTTT. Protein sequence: CASTLNRRGGNQPQHF.

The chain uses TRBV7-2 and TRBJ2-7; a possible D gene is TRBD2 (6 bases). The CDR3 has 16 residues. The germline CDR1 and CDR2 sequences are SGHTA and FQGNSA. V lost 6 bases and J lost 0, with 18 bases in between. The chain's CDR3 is CASSFHSSAFSYEQYF. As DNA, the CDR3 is TGTGCCAGCAGTTTCCATTCTAGCGCTTTCTCCTACGAGCAGTACTTC.

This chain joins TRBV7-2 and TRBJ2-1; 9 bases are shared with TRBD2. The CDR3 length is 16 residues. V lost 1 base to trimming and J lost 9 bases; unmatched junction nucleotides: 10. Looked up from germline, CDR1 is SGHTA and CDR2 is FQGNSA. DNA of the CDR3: TGTGCCAGCAGCTTAGTCTCTAGCGGGACCCCCGGTGAGCAGTTCTTC. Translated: CASSLVSSGTPGEQFF.

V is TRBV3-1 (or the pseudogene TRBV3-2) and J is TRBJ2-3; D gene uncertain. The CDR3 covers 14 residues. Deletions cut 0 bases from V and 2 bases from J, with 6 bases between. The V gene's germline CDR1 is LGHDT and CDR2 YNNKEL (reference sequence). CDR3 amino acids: CASSQDPLTDTQYF. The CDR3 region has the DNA TGTGCCAGCAGCCAAGATCCCCTCACAGATACGCAGTATTTT.

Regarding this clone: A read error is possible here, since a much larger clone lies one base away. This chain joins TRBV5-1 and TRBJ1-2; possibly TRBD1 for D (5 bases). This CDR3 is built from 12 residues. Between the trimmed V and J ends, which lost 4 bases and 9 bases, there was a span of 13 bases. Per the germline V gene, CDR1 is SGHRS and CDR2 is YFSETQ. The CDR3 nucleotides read TGCGCCAGCAGCCCAGGGTACGATAGCTACACCTTC. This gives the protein CASSPGYDSYTF.

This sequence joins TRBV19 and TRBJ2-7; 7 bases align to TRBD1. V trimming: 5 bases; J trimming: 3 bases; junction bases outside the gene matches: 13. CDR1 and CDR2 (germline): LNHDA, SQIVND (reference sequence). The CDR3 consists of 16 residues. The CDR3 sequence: CASSSLGQVAHYEQYF. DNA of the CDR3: TGTGCCAGTAGTTCACTAGGACAGGTCGCTCACTACGAGCAGTACTTC. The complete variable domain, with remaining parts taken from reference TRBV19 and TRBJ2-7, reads DGGITQSPKYLFRKEGQNVTLSCEQNLNHDAMYWYRQDPGQGLRLIYYSQIVNDFQKGDIAEGYSVSREKKESFPLTVTSAQKNPTAFYLCASSSLGQVAHYEQYFGPGTRLTVT.

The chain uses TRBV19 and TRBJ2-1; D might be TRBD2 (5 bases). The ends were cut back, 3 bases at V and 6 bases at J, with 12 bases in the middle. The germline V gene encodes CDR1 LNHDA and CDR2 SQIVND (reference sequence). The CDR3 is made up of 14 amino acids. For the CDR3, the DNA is TGTGCCAGTAGTATTTCGCGGGCCGGCAATGAGCAGTTCTTC. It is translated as CASSISRAGNEQFF.

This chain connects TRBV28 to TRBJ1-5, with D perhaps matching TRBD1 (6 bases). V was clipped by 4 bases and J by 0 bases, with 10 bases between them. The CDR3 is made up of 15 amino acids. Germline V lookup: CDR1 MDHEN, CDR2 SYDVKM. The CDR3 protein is CASSWTVYSNQPQHF. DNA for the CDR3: TGTGCCAGCAGTTGGACAGTTTATAGCAATCAGCCCCAGCATTTT.

For the CDR3, the DNA is TGTGCCAGCAGTGAAGTGGGACTAGCGGGAGGTGCTAATGAGCAGTTCTTC. It is translated as CASSEVGLAGGANEQFF. The chain couples TRBV6-1 to TRBJ2-1; 15 positions match TRBD2. This CDR3 has 17 amino acids. The V and J ends lost 1 base and 7 bases, in that order; junction bases with no gene match: 5. CDR1 is MNHNS, CDR2 SASEGT, per germline.

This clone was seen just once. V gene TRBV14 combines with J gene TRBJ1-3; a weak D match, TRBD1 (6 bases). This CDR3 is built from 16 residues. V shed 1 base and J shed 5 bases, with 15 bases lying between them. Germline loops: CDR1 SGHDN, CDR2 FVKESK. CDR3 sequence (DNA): TGTGCCAGCAGCCAAGTCTCAGGGGTGAAAAGAAACACCATATATTTT. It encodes CASSQVSGVKRNTIYF.

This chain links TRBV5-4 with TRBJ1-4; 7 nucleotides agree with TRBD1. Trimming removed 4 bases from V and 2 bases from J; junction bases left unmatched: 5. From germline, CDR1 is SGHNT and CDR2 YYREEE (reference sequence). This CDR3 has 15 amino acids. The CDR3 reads CASSPGGNTNEKLFF. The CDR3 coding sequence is TGTGCCAGCAGCCCAGGGGGGAACACTAATGAAAAACTGTTTTTT.

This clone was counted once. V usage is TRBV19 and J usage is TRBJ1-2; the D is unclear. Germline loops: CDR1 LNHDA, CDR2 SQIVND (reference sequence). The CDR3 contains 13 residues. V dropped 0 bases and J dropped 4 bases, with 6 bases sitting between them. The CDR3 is CASSIDSVYGYTF. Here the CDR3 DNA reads TGTGCCAGTAGTATAGACAGTGTCTATGGCTACACCTTC.

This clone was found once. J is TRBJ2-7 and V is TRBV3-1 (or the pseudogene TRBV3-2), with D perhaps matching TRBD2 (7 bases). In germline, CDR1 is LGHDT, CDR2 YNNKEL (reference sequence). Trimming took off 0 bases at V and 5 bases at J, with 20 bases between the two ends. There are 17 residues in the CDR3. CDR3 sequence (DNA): TGTGCCAGCAGCCAAGATGCGTCGGGGGGCCTCCTGCACGAGCAGTACTTC. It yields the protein CASSQDASGGLLHEQYF.

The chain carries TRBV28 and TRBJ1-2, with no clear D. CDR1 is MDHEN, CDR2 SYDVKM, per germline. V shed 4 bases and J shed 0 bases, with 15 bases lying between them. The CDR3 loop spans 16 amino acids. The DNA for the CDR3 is TGTGCCAGCAGTTCCTCCGGTGGCCGGGCTAACTATGGCTACACCTTC. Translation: CASSSSGGRANYGYTF.

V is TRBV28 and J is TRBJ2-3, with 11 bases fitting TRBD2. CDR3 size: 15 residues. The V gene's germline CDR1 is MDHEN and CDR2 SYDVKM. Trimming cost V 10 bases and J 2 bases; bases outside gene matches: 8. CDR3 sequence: CATGRTSGFTDTQYF. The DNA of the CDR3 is TGTGCCACCGGAAGGACTAGCGGGTTCACAGATACGCAGTATTTT.

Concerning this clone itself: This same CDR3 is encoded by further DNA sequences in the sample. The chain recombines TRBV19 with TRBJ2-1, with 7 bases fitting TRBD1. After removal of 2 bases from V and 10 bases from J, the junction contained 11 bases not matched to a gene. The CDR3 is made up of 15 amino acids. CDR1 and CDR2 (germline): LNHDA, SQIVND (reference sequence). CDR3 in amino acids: CASSINGQGVGEQFF. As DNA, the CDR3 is TGTGCCAGTAGTATAAATGGGCAGGGGGTGGGGGAGCAGTTCTTC.

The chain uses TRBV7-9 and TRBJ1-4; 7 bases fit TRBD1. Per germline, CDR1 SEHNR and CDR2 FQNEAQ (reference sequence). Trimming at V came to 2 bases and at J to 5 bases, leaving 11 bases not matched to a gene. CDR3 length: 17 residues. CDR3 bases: TGTGCCAGCAGCTTACCAAGACAGGGCATAGGGAATGAAAAACTGTTTTTT. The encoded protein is CASSLPRQGIGNEKLFF. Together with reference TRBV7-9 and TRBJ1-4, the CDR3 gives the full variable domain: DTGVSQNPRHKITKRGQNVTFRCDPISEHNRLYWYRQTLGQGPEFLTYFQNEAQLEKSRLLSDRFSAERPKGSFSTLEIQRTEQGDSAMYLCASSLPRQGIGNEKLFFGSGTQLSVL.

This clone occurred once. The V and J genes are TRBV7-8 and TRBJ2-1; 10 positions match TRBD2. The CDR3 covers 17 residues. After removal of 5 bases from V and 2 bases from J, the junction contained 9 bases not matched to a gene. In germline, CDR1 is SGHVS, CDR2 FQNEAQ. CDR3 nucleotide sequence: TGTGCCAGCAGCCCTATAGCGGGAGGTGCTCCCTACAATGAGCAGTTCTTC. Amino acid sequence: CASSPIAGGAPYNEQFF.

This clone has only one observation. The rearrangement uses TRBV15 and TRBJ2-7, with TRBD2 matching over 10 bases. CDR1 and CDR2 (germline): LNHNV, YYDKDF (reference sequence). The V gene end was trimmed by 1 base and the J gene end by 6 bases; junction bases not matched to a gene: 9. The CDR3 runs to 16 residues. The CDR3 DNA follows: TGTGCCACCAGCAGAGGGGAGCGGGAGGGGTTCCGCGAGCAGTACTTC. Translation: CATSRGEREGFREQYF.

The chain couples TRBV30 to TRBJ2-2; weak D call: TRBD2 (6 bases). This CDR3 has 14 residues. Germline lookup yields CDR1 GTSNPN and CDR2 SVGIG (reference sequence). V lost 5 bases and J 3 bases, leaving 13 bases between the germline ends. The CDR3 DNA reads TGTGCCTGGCAGGGACTTACCTACACCGGGGAGCTGTTTTTT. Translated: CAWQGLTYTGELFF.

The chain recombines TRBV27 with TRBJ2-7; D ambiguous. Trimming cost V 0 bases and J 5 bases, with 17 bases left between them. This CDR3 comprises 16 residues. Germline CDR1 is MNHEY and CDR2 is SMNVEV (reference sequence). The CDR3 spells CASSLSGARRYDEQYF. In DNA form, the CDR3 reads TGTGCCAGCAGTTTATCCGGAGCGCGGCGGTATGACGAGCAGTACTTC.

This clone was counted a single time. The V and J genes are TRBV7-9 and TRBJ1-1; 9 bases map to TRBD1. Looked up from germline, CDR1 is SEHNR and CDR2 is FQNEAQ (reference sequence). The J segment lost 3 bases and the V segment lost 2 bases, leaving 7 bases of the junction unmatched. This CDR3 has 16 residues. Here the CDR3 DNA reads TGTGCCAGCAGCTTATTGGGGACAGGGCGGGACACTGAAGCTTTCTTT. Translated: CASSLLGTGRDTEAFF.

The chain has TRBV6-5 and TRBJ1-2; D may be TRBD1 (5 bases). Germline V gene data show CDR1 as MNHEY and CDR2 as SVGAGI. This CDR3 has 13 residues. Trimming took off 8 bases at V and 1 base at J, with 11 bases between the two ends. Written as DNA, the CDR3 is TGTGCCAGCGGGGAGGGGCGTAACTATGGCTACACCTTC. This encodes CASGEGRNYGYTF.

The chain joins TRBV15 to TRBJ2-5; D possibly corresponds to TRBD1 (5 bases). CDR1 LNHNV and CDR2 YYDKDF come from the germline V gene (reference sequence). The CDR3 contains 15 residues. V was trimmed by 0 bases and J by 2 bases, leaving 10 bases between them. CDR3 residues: CATSRDLTAQETQYF. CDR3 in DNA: TGTGCCACCAGCAGAGATCTGACAGCGCAAGAGACCCAGTACTTC.

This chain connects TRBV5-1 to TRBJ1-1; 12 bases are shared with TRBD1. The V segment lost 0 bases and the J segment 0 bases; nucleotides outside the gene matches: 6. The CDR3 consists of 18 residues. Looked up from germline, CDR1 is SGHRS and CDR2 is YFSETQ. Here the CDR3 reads CASSLVPGQGAVNTEAFF. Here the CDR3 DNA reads TGCGCCAGCAGCTTGGTGCCGGGACAGGGGGCGGTGAACACTGAAGCTTTCTTT.

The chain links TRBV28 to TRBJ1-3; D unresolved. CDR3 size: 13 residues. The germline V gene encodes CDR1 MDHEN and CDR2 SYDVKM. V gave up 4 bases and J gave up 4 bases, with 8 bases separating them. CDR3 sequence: CASSYSLGNTIYF. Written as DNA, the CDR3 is TGTGCCAGCAGTTACTCTTTAGGAAACACCATATATTTT.